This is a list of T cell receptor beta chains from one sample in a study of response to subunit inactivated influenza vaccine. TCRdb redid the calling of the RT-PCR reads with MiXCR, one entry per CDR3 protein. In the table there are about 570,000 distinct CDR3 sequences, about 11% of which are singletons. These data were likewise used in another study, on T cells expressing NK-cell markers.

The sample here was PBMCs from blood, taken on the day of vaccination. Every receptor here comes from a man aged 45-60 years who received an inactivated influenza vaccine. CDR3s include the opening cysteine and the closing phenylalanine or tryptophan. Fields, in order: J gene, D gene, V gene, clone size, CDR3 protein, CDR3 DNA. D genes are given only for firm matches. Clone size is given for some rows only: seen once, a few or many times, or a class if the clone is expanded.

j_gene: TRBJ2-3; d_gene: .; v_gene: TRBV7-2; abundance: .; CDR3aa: CASSLSSTTDTQYF; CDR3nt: TGTGCCAGCAGCTTATCTAGCACCACAGATACGCAGTATTTT
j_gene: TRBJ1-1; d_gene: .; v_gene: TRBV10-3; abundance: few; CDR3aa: CAISDTGLSAEAFF; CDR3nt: TGTGCCATCAGTGACACTGGCCTTTCCGCGGAAGCTTTCTTT
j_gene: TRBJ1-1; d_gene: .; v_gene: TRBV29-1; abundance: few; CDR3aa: CSVRGGPLEAFF; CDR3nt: TGCAGCGTTCGCGGGGGGCCACTCGAAGCTTTCTTT
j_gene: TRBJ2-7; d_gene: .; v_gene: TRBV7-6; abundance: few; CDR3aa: CASSLGEAPSYEQYF; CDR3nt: TGTGCCAGCAGCTTAGGCGAGGCACCCTCCTACGAGCAGTACTTC
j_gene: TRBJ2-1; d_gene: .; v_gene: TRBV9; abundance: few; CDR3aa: CASSVASAGEQFF; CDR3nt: TGTGCCAGCAGCGTAGCTTCCGCAGGTGAGCAGTTCTTC
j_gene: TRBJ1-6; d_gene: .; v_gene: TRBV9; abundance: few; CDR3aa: CASSGDTTPLHF; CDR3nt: TGTGCCAGCAGTGGGGACACGACGCCCCTCCACTTT
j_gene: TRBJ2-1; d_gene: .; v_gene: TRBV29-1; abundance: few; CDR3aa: CSANEQFF; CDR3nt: TGCAGCGCCAATGAGCAGTTCTTC
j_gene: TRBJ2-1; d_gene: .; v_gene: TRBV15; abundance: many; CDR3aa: CATSREVTDEQFF; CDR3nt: TGTGCCACCAGCAGAGAAGTCACGGATGAGCAGTTCTTC
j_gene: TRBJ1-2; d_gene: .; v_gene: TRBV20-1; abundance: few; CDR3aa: CSASQGKNYGYTF; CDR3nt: TGCAGTGCTAGCCAGGGAAAGAACTATGGCTACACCTTC
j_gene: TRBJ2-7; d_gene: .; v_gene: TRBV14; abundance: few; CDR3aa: CASSQGGIFYEQYF; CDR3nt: TGTGCCAGCAGCCAAGGAGGGATTTTCTACGAGCAGTACTTC
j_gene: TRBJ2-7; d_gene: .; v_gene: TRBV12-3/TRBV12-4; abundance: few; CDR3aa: CASSWGGKGGYEQYF; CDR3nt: TGTGCCAGCAGTTGGGGAGGAAAGGGTGGGTACGAGCAGTACTTC
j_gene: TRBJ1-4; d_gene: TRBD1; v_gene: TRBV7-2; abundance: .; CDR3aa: CASSPGGASNEKLFF; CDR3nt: TGTGCCAGCAGTCCAGGGGGCGCCTCTAATGAAAAACTGTTTTTT
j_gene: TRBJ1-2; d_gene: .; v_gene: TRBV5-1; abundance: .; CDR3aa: CASSQDSPSGYTF; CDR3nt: TGCGCCAGCAGTCAAGACAGCCCCTCTGGCTACACCTTC
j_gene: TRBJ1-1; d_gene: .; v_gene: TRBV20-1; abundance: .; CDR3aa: CSARGTAFEAFF; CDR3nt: TGCAGTGCTAGAGGGACAGCGTTTGAAGCTTTCTTT
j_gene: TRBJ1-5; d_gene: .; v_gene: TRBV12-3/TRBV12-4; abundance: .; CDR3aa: CASSLARQGAPQHF; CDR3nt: TGTGCCAGCAGTTTAGCGCGTCAGGGAGCGCCCCAGCATTTT
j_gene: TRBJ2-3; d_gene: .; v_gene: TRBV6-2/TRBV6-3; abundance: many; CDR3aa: CASSFSPGRGRSTDTQYF; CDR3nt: TGTGCCAGCAGTTTTTCCCCTGGGCGGGGGCGGAGCACAGATACGCAGTATTTT
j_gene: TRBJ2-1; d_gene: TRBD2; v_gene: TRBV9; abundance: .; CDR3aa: CASSFQAGEEQFF; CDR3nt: TGTGCCAGCAGCTTTCAAGCGGGAGAGGAGCAGTTCTTC
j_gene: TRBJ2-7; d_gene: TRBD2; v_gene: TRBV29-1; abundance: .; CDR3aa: CSVRERDSPYEQYF; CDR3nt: TGCAGCGTCCGGGAGCGGGATTCCCCCTACGAGCAGTACTTC
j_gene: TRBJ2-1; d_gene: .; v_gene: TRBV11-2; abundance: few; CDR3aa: CASSVHTAVGGSYNEQFF; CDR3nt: TGTGCCAGCAGCGTCCATACAGCGGTGGGGGGCTCCTACAATGAGCAGTTCTTC
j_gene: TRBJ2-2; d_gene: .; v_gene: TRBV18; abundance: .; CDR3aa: CASSPRDFGELFF; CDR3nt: TGTGCCAGCTCACCGAGAGACTTCGGGGAGCTGTTTTTT
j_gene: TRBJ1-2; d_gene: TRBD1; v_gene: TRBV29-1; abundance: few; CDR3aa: CSVEAGTGGYGYTF; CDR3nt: TGCAGCGTTGAAGCCGGGACAGGGGGCTATGGCTACACCTTC
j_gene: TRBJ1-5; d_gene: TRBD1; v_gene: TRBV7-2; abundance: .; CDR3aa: CASSLGQGMNQPQHF; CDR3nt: TGTGCCAGCAGCCTAGGACAGGGTATGAATCAGCCCCAGCATTTT
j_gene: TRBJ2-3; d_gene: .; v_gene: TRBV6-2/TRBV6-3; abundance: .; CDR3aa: CASRDGGPLGTDTQYF; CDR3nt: TGTGCCAGCAGGGACGGGGGGCCCCTGGGCACAGATACGCAGTATTTT
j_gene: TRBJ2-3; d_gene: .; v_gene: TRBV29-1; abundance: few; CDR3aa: CSVAQSYTQYF; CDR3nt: TGCAGCGTCGCACAGTCATATACGCAGTATTTT
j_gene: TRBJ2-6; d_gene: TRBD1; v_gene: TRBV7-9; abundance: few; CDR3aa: CASSDRGRSGANVLTF; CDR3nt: TGTGCCAGCAGTGACAGGGGGCGTTCTGGGGCCAACGTCCTGACTTTC
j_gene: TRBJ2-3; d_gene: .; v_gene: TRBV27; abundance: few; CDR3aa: CASSTPTKSIDTQYF; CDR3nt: TGTGCCAGCAGTACGCCGACCAAGTCCATAGATACGCAGTATTTT
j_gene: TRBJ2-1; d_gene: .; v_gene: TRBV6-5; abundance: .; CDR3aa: CASSHGTALAYNEQFF; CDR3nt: TGTGCCAGCAGTCACGGGACCGCACTAGCCTACAATGAGCAGTTCTTC
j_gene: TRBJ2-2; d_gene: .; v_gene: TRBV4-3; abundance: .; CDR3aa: CASSRGNQGVTGELFF; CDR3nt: TGCGCCAGCAGCCGCGGGAACCAGGGTGTCACCGGGGAGCTGTTTTTT
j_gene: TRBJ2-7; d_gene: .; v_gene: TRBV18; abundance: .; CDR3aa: CASSPLGQTPEQYF; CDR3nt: TGTGCCAGCTCACCACTTGGACAAACCCCTGAGCAGTACTTC
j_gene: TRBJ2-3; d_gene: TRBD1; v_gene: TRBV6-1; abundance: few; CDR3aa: CASSEGTGQGTDTQYF; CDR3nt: TGTGCCAGCAGTGAAGGGACAGGGCAGGGCACAGATACGCAGTATTTT
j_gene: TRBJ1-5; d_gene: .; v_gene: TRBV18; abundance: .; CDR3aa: CASSPNQNQPQHF; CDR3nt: TGTGCCAGCTCACCTAATCAAAATCAGCCCCAGCATTTT
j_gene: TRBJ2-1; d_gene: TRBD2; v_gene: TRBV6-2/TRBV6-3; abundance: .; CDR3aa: CASSLAGAQSEQFF; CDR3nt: TGTGCCAGCAGTCTAGCGGGAGCCCAGTCGGAGCAGTTCTTC
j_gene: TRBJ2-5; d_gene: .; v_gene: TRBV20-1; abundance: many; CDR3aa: CSGYGVGETQYF; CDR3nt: TGCAGTGGGTACGGAGTGGGGGAGACCCAGTACTTC
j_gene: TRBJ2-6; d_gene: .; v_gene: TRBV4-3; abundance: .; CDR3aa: CASSQDQVTDDYSGANVLTF; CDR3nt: TGCGCCAGCAGCCAAGATCAGGTGACGGATGATTACTCTGGGGCCAACGTCCTGACTTTC
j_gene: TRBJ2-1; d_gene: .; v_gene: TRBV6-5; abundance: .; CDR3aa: CASSYLPFYNEQFF; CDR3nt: TGTGCCAGCAGTTACCTCCCGTTCTACAATGAGCAGTTCTTC
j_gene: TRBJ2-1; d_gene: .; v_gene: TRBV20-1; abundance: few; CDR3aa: CSASPGIGQFF; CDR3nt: TGCAGTGCTAGCCCAGGGATAGGGCAGTTCTTC
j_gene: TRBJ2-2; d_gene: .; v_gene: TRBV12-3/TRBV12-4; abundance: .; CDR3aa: CASTIQGHTGELFF; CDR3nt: TGTGCCAGCACAATACAGGGACACACCGGGGAGCTGTTTTTT
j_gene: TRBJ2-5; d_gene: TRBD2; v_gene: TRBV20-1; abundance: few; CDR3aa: CSARSPGGGETQYF; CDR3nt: TGCAGTGCTAGATCCCCGGGAGGGGGGGAGACCCAGTACTTC
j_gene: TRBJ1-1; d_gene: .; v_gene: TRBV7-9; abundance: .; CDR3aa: CASSFARNGHTEAFF; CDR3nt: TGTGCCAGCAGCTTCGCCCGGAACGGACACACTGAAGCTTTCTTT
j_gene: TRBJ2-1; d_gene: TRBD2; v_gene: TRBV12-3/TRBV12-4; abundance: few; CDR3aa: CASSPSGRAGEQFF; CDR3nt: TGTGCCAGCAGTCCTAGCGGGAGGGCTGGTGAGCAGTTCTTC
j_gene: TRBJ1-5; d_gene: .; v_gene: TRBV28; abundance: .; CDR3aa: CAILPMGPYSDQPQHF; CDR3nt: TGTGCCATACTCCCGATGGGACCATATAGCGATCAGCCCCAGCATTTT
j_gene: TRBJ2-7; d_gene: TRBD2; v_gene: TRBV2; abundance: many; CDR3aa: CASSAGGSRSYEQYF; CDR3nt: TGTGCCAGCAGTGCGGGAGGGAGTCGCTCCTACGAGCAGTACTTC
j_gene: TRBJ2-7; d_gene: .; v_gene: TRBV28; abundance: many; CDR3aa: CASSLPLTYRVGYEQYF; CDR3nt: TGTGCCAGCAGTTTACCACTTACTTACAGGGTGGGCTACGAGCAGTACTTC
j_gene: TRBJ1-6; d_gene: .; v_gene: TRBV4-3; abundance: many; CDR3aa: CASSQAQNSPLHF; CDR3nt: TGCGCCAGCAGCCAGGCACAGAATTCACCCCTCCACTTT
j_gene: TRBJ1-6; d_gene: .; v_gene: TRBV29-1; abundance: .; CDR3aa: CSVQSSYNSPLHF; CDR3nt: TGCAGCGTTCAGAGCTCCTATAATTCACCCCTCCACTTT